This T cell receptor beta chain stems from a study of PD-1 blockade in classical Hodgkin lymphoma. Profiled with immunoSEQ multiplex PCR; TCRdb holds only in-frame clones, not every one. Of some 23,000 clones in the sample, roughly 80% are singletons; the top ten hold roughly 8%. Patients all relapsed after autologous stem cell transplantation, and there was variation in brentuximab vedotin exposure. CDR3 length equals 15 residues. In germline, CDR1 is SGHDN, CDR2 FVKESK. V lost 4 bases to trimming and J lost 3 bases; unmatched junction nucleotides: 6. The chain links TRBV14 to TRBJ2-3; TRBD2 matches at 8 bases. The sequences come from peripheral blood mononuclear cells (PBMCs), collected before the second cycle of nivolumab. This clonotype was sampled from a human donor with classical Hodgkin lymphoma. The CDR3 region is CASSPGSGRTDTQYF. The CDR3 nucleotides read TGTGCCAGCAGCCCGGGGAGCGGGAGAACAGATACGCAGTATTTT.